The 21 T cell receptor beta chains below were found in one sample sequenced in a study of cytomegalovirus exposure and HLA in healthy donors. Sequencing used immunoSEQ multiplex PCR; TCRdb keeps in-frame clones, though not all of them. This table holds about 110,000 clones, about 88% found once. The specimen was PBMCs. These receptors all stem from a woman between 18 and 30 years old in good health and CMV-seropositive.

The chain recombines TRBV7-9 with TRBJ1-2; 7 nucleotides match TRBD1. This CDR3 has 16 residues. In germline, CDR1 is SEHNR, CDR2 FQNEAQ (reference sequence). Trimming cost V 4 bases and J 4 bases; bases outside gene matches: 12. The CDR3 DNA is TGTGCCAGCAGCTCGGGTAGGGACAGCCGGGGCTATGGCTACACCTTC. Translating gives CASSSGRDSRGYGYTF.

The V and J genes are TRBV6-5 and TRBJ1-6; no reliable D call. The CDR3 is 16 residues long. Trimming removed 2 bases at V and 4 bases at J, with 12 bases between. Germline assignment: CDR1 MNHEY and CDR2 SVGAGI. The DNA for the CDR3 is TGTGCCAGCAGTTACGAAGGCGGTTCGTATAATTCACCCCTCCACTTT. Translation: CASSYEGGSYNSPLHF.

This sequence joins TRBV7-8 and TRBJ2-1, with 9 nucleotides matching TRBD1. Germline-derived CDR1 and CDR2 are SGHVS and FQNEAQ. The CDR3 spans 16 residues. The junction had 4 bases not matched to a gene; V was cut back by 4 bases and J by 0 bases. The CDR3 protein is CASSWTGASSYNEQFF. CDR3 nucleotides: TGTGCCAGCAGCTGGACAGGGGCGAGCTCCTACAATGAGCAGTTCTTC.

The chain joins TRBV28 to TRBJ2-4, with TRBD1 as a possible D gene (6 bases). The CDR3 length is 19 residues. CDR1 MDHEN and CDR2 SYDVKM come from the germline V gene. Trimming removed 3 bases at V and 2 bases at J, with 23 bases between. In nucleotides, the CDR3 is TGTGCCAGCAGTTTCGGACAGTACCTGGAGAGGATTTCCAAAAACATTCAGTACTTC. It translates to CASSFGQYLERISKNIQYF.

This clone was recorded once. The genes are TRBV18 and TRBJ1-2, with a tentative D call TRBD1 (5 bases). V lost 1 base and J lost 0, with 6 bases in between. This CDR3 spans 14 amino acids. CDR1 KGHSH and CDR2 LQKENI come from the germline V gene. CDR3 bases: TGTGCCAGCTCACCACAGGGGACTAACTATGGCTACACCTTC. Encoded protein: CASSPQGTNYGYTF.

The chain links TRBV29-1 to TRBJ1-2; the D is unclear. V dropped 7 bases and J dropped 8 bases, with 14 bases sitting between them. Germline values: CDR1 SQVTM, CDR2 ANQGSEA. This CDR3 spans 11 amino acids. The CDR3 reads CSGRGGGGYTF. CDR3 DNA sequence: TGCAGCGGACGGGGTGGCGGGGGCTACACCTTC. The variable domain in full, completed from reference TRBV29-1 and TRBJ1-2, reads SAVISQKPSRDICQRGTSLTIQCQVDSQVTMMFWYRQQPGQSLTLIATANQGSEATYESGFVIDKFPISRPNLTFSTLTVSNMSPEDSSIYLCSGRGGGGYTFGSGTRLTVV.

This sequence joins TRBV27 and TRBJ2-2, with 13 positions matching TRBD2. The CDR3 runs to 17 residues. CDR1 and CDR2 from the germline V gene are MNHEY and SMNVEV (reference sequence). Trimming at V came to 2 bases and at J to 6 bases, leaving 6 bases not matched to a gene. The DNA of the CDR3 is TGTGCCAGCAGTTTAGGTGTACTAGCGGGGGGGCCCGGGGAGCTGTTTTTT. It yields the protein CASSLGVLAGGPGELFF.

This clone was detected a few times. The chain uses TRBV4-1 and TRBJ1-1; perhaps TRBD1 as D (6 bases). The V gene lost 6 bases and the J gene lost 8 bases, with 13 bases spanning the gap. The V gene's germline CDR1 is MGHRA and CDR2 YSYEKL. The CDR3 sequence is 12 residues long. This chain's CDR3 is CASSKGGWEAFF. The CDR3 coding sequence is TGCGCCAGCAGTAAGGGGGGGTGGGAAGCTTTCTTT.

This rearrangement joins TRBV27 to TRBJ1-6; TRBD1 matches 10 bases. The V gene's germline CDR1 is MNHEY and CDR2 SMNVEV (reference sequence). CDR3 length equals 15 residues. Trimming at V came to 5 bases and at J to 10 bases, leaving 8 bases not matched to a gene. CDR3 in amino acids: CASSASGTGASPLHF. In nucleotides, the CDR3 is TGTGCCAGCAGTGCCTCCGGGACAGGGGCCTCACCCCTCCACTTT.

The CDR3 reads CASSPSPGGSSGNTIYF. The CDR3 DNA reads as TGTGCCAGCAGCCCAAGCCCAGGGGGCTCCTCTGGAAACACCATATATTTT. The V call is TRBV9, the J call TRBJ1-3; 8 bases match TRBD1. V shed 4 bases and J 0 bases; nucleotides not matched to a gene: 9. The CDR3 is 17 amino acids. Germline lookup yields CDR1 SGDLS and CDR2 YYNGEE.

The chain links TRBV4-1 to TRBJ1-3; D is unclear. V was cut by 1 base and J by 2 bases, with 12 bases left in between. Germline values: CDR1 MGHRA, CDR2 YSYEKL. The CDR3 consists of 16 residues. CDR3 loop: CASSQVSFRTGNTIYF. CDR3 bases: TGCGCCAGCAGCCAAGTGTCTTTCAGAACTGGAAACACCATATATTTT.

J is TRBJ1-1 and V is TRBV6-1, with D possibly being TRBD1 (5 bases). Germline V lookup: CDR1 MNHNS, CDR2 SASEGT. The CDR3 has 16 residues. The V gene lost 4 bases and the J gene lost 0 bases, with 15 bases spanning the gap. The CDR3 DNA reads as TGTGCCAGCAGTGTCCGGGGGGGTCGGATGAACACTGAAGCTTTCTTT. This sequence encodes CASSVRGGRMNTEAFF.

This sequence joins TRBV6-5 and TRBJ2-3; D is perhaps TRBD2 (6 bases). Trimming removed 2 bases at V and 2 bases at J, with 11 bases between. The germline gives CDR1 MNHEY, CDR2 SVGAGI. The CDR3 runs 15 residues. In DNA form, the CDR3 reads TGTGCCAGCAGTTACGGCGGGGCGCCCACAGATACGCAGTATTTT. Translated, it gives CASSYGGAPTDTQYF.

This sequence joins TRBV7-9 and TRBJ1-2, with TRBD1 identical over 7 bases. The germline CDR1 and CDR2 sequences are SEHNR and FQNEAQ (reference sequence). CDR3 length equals 13 residues. The V gene end was trimmed by 5 bases and the J gene end by 1 base; junction bases not matched to a gene: 1. As DNA, the CDR3 is TGTGCCAGCAGCCGGGACAGTAACTATGGCTACACCTTC. It encodes CASSRDSNYGYTF.

This clone is a singleton in its sample. Here the CDR3 DNA reads TGTGCCAGCAGGGAGGGCTCTGGAAACACCATATATTTT. Its protein product is CASREGSGNTIYF. The V gene is TRBV28, the J gene TRBJ1-3, with D unclear. Germline V gives CDR1 MDHEN, CDR2 SYDVKM. V was shortened by 6 bases and J by 0 bases, with 6 bases between the two germline ends. This CDR3 spans 13 amino acids.

CDR3 loop: CASLRTGSNQPQHF. The CDR3 DNA sequence: TGTGCCAGCCTCAGGACAGGTAGCAATCAGCCCCAGCATTTT. The gene calls are TRBV6-6 and TRBJ1-5; 7 nucleotides match TRBD1. The CDR3 has 14 amino acids. Germline CDR1 reads MNHNY; CDR2 reads SVGAGI (reference sequence). Trimming cost V 8 bases and J 0 bases; bases outside gene matches: 4.

The chain has TRBV6-1 and TRBJ1-3; D call uncertain. V shed 0 bases and J shed 7 bases, with 13 bases lying between them. This CDR3 region has 15 residues. In germline, CDR1 is MNHNS, CDR2 SASEGT. The CDR3 nucleotides are TGTGCCAGCAGTGAAGCGCTTGGGGAGTCGAACACCATATATTTT. It is translated as CASSEALGESNTIYF.

CDR3 bases: TGTGCCACCAGCAGAGCTTCGACAGGGCCCCCAGATACGCAGTATTTT. It codes for CATSRASTGPPDTQYF. V gene TRBV15 combines with J gene TRBJ2-3, with 7 bases that match TRBD1. CDR3 length equals 16 residues. CDR1 LNHNV and CDR2 YYDKDF come from the germline V gene (reference sequence). V lost 1 base and J lost 4; bases outside the gene matches: 8.

CDR3 in DNA: TGTGCCAGCAGCGTGACAGGGGGCCGATCACCCCTCCACTTT. It yields the protein CASSVTGGRSPLHF. The J gene is TRBJ1-6, the V gene TRBV11-2; TRBD1 matches 10 bases. With V trimmed by 5 bases and J by 10 bases, 5 bases remained unmatched. The germline gives CDR1 SGHAT, CDR2 FQNNGV. This CDR3 spans 14 amino acids.

This sequence joins TRBV14 and TRBJ2-3; D is unclear. Germline V gene sequence: CDR1 SGHDN, CDR2 FVKESK. The CDR3 runs to 14 residues. V was cut by 0 bases and J by 5 bases, with 9 bases left in between. CDR3 sequence (DNA): TGTGCCAGCAGCCAAGATCCCCGGTTAGATACGCAGTATTTT. It yields the protein CASSQDPRLDTQYF.

This chain joins TRBV19 and TRBJ1-6; the match to TRBD1 covers 9 bases. Germline CDR1 LNHDA, CDR2 SQIVND (reference sequence). Germline trimming cut 3 bases from V and 7 bases from J; bases unmatched to any gene: 4. CDR3 size: 15 residues. The CDR3 bases are TGTGCCAGTAGTATGTTCGGACAGGGGAATTCACCCCTCCACTTT. It yields the protein CASSMFGQGNSPLHF.